The table lists the clone carrying this T cell receptor (beta chain) with many counts. This sample was taken from a study of T cells in Graves' hyperthyroidism and ophthalmopathy. Trimming took off 4 bases at V and 0 bases at J, with 10 bases between the two ends. Looked up from germline, CDR1 is MDHEN and CDR2 is SYDVKM. The CDR3 sequence is 14 residues long. Amplification yielded TCR beta CDR3 regions, with RNA transcripts as the source. Using the HTBI primer set, a first-round RT-PCR was run on the TCR CDR3. MiXCR, applied by TCRdb to the multiplex PCR reads, yields one record per CDR3 protein. Of 530,000 or so distinct CDR3 sequences in the sample, roughly 25% were seen once.

This chain links TRBV28 with TRBJ2-7; the D gene is possibly TRBD1 (5 bases). The sample consisted of blood. The source is a woman aged 25 to 39 with Graves' ophthalmopathy. The CDR3 DNA is TGTGCCAGCAGTTCCCCTGACAGCTCCTACGAGCAGTACTTC. It specifies CASSSPDSSYEQYF.